What follows is one T cell receptor (beta chain) and its context. This clonotype has ten or more counts. No antigen is known for it. Per-base qualities were not stored, and no clone one base away is much larger. The protocol used for the library was UMI-ligation and nested PCR. The beta constant-region primer was an equimolar mix of two oligonucleotides covering both TRBC1 and TRBC2. Four rounds of PCR, combining the SP2 primer with nested alpha and beta constant-region primers, were used to amplify the ligated cDNA. A single-stranded oligonucleotide carrying the SP2 primer and a 12-nucleotide UMI was ligated to the 3' end of the cDNA by T4 RNA ligase 1. Incubation of the ligation reaction lasted roughly 18-25 hours at 16 degrees C. To avoid over-amplification, PCR2 was usually performed as a SYBR Green qPCR and halted once a predetermined threshold was reached. Agencourt AMPure XP magnetic beads were used for all purifications after the first. Libraries were quantified by Qubit and checked on a TapeStation, where a main peak was expected near 650 bp. Sequencing of the pooled libraries was done on an Illumina MiSeq using v2 2x251 paired-end kits, which typically yielded roughly 1-2.1 million reads per sample. Each sample was pooled at 3 to 4.5 nM, and roughly 4.5-7.5% PhiX was included to help cluster recognition. In the source study's methods: FASTQ reads processed by Demultiplexor were assigned V and J genes by Decombinator through tag matching that tolerated a single base-pair mismatch. Collapsinator used UMIs to correct both sequencing errors and frequency errors arising from PCR heterogeneity. TCRs were translated and CDR3s were extracted from the conserved cysteine to the FGXG phenylalanine by CDR3Translator, with non-productive sequences being flagged. Gini, Shannon entropy and inverse Simpson indices were calculated on repertoires subsampled to equal numbers of UMI-defined TCRs. Within the linear range, a power law was fitted to clonotype abundance distributions using maximum likelihood. Similar UMI counts, unique TCR numbers and clonal distributions were obtained with the pipeline and with MIGEC on one naive CD8 sample. One analysis removed from the naive repertoire any naive TCRs that were also present in any memory subset from the same donor. Repertoires were searched for about 7,000 CMV-associated CDR3 sequences compiled from VDJdb and a published dataset. Through fastp at Q25 and MiXCR, TCRdb rebuilt clones from the public reads, retaining in-frame beta chains. Rows with one shared CDR3 protein collapse into an entry with the most common genes and DNA. TCRdb's processing, not the study's, gives the V and J calls here. The sample records around 100,000 distinct CDR3 sequences, roughly 14% of which are singletons. Clones ranked in the top ten supply 2.8% of the sample.

From a lookup of the germline V gene (reference sequence), CDR1 and CDR2 are MNHEY and SMNVEV. There are 15 amino acids in the CDR3, from cysteine to phenylalanine inclusive. The read is trimmed to its CDR3 DNA, 45 bases read in frame from base 1. Trimming takes 7 bases off V and 4 bases off J; junction bases not matched to a gene: 8. The source of the sample is a study of naive and memory T cell subsets (dated by TCRdb to 2016 to 2017). With regard to the full study: The study applied an open-source, UMI-based TCR alpha and beta sequencing pipeline to sorted naive and memory peripheral blood T cell subsets. Complete agreement was observed between the functional CMV T cell responses and the IgG serology results. RNA was DNase-treated and reverse transcribed with TCR constant-region primers, mostly using SuperScript III.

TCR alpha and beta chain libraries were amplified separately from the second PCR step onward. CMV status of each donor was established by measuring IFNgamma production from CD4+ T cells after fresh PBMCs were stimulated overnight with CMV viral lysate. Miltenyi beads were used first to positively select CD4 T cells, and CD8 T cells were then positively selected from the CD4-negative fraction. After staining for CD3, CD4, CD8, CD45RA, CD27 and a live/dead dye, cells were sorted on a BD Aria II into four subsets based on CD45RA and CD27. A few healthy volunteers provided blood, and each donor's sample was split into CD4 and CD8 T cells and then further divided into four differentiation subsets. Roughly 120 ml of peripheral blood was collected from each donor, and PBMC were isolated from the blood using Ficoll-Paque PLUS density-gradient centrifugation. After sorting, cells were lysed in RLT buffer, RNA was extracted using a Qiagen RNeasy kit, and the extracted RNA was stored at -80 degrees C.

Summary of the overall study and its limitations: A few larger clonotypes were present in naive repertoires, particularly the CD8 repertoires, and these clonotypes were possibly memory cells re-expressing CD45RA. The repertoire findings for the naive and memory subsets could not be validated, as no ground truth was available. Single alpha or beta chain sequences, rather than paired alpha/beta receptors, were used to define clonotypes. A power law was followed by TCR abundance, with an exponent that differed between naive and memory subsets but was consistent across the three individuals. RNA-based TCR counts may be affected by expression changes linked to T cell activation and differentiation. In both CD4 and CD8 cells, the Gini index increased while Shannon and inverse Simpson diversity decreased from naive through CM, EM and EMRA. Following error correction, more than 95% of naive TCR sequences occurred only once, which made naive abundance distributions much steeper than those of memory subsets.

The TCR sequence derives from a human donor in good health. The sequenced sample was naive CD8+ T cells from blood. Interpreted using the paper, the cell subset or site label stands for: naive T cells, CD45RA high CD27+. The receptor chain draws on TRBV27 and TRBJ2-2; TRBD1 agrees with 8 junctional bases. The CDR3 protein is CASTLGQAGTGELFF. The nucleotide sequence is given as TGTGCCAGCACCCTGGGACAGGCGGGCACCGGGGAGCTGTTTTTT.